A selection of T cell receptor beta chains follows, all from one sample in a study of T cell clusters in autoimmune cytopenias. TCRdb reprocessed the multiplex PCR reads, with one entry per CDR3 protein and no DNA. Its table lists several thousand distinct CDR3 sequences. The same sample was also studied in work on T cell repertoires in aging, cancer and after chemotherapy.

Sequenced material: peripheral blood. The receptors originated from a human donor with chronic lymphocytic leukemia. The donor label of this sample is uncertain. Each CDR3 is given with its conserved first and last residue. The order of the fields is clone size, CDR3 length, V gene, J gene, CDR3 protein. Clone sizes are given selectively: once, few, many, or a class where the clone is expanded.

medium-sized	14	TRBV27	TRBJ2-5	CASSLRLGRETQYF
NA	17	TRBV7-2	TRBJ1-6	CASSLTTDRVGRSPLHF
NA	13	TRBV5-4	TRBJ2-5	CASSLTLYRDQYF
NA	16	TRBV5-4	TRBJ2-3	CASSGTSGGWSDTQYF
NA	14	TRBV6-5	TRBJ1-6	CASSPTGGLSPLHF
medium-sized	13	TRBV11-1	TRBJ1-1	CASSLDRPTEAFF
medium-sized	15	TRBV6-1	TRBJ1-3	CASSAGTGGRNTIYF
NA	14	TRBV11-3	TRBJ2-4	CASSLFGGGNIQYF
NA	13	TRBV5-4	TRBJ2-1	CQFQQTTNNEQFF
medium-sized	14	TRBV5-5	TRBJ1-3	CASSPTGAGNTIYF
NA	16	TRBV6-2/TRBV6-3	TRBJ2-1	CASSYPSGGVDNEQFF
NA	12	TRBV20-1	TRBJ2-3	CSAARNTDTQYF
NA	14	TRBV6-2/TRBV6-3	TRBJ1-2	CASSRTGSVYGYTF
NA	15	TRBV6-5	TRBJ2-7	CASSSFSGGRYEQYF
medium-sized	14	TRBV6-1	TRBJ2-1	CASSEAWQYNEQFF
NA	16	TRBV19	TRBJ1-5	CASSIGQGISNQPQHF
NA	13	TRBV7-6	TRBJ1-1	CASSADMNTEAFF
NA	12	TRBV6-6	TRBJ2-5	CASNRHPWAQYF
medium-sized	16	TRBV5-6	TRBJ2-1	CASSWRTSGVGNEQFF
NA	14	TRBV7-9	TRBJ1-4	CASSHRDRVEKLFF
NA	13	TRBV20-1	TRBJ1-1	CSALGRLNTEAFF
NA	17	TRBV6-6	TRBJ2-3	CASSYSNSGPETDTQYF
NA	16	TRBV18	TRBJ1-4	CASSPPSGQTNEKLFF
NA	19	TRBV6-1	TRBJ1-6	CASSAPRTGGFSYNSPLHF
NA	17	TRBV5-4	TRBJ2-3	CASSLGDRGPAVDTQYF